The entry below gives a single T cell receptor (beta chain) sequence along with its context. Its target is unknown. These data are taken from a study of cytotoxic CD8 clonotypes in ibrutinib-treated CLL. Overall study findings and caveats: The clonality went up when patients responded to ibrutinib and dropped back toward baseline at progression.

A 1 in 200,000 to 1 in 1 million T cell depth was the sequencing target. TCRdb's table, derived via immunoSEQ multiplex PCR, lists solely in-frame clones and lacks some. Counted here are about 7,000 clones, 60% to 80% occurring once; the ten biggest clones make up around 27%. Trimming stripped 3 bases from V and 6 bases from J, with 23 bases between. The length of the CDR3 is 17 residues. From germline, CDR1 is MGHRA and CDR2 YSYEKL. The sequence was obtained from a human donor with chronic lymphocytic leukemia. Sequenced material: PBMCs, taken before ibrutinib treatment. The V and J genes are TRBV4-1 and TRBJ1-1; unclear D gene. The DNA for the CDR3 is TGCGCCAGCAGCCAGCTCAGAAACGTCGCAAGGATACCTGAAGCTTTCTTT. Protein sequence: CASSQLRNVARIPEAFF.